This TCR beta chain was captured in a study of blood T cell repertoires in COVID-19. About the study: Spain, Italy and the United States supplied samples that represented acute and convalescent COVID-19. The cDNA or gDNA used as material had been derived from T cells, B-cell-depleted T cells, or PBMCs.

In the authors' workflow: Scientists estimated how many nucleated cells there were by amplifying reference gene primers. Only in-frame clones appear in the TCRdb table, and some are missing; sequencing was by immunoSEQ multiplex PCR. D and trimming were read from the DNA, whereas the V and J calls and clone size are those reported in that table. This table holds some 110,000 clones, approximately 88% found once. V lost 2 bases, J lost 4 bases, and 20 bases lay in between. The CDR3 is made up of 17 amino acids. Germline V lookup: CDR1 MNHEY, CDR2 SMNVEV (reference sequence). The V and J genes are TRBV27 and TRBJ1-2; D perhaps matches TRBD1 (6 bases). The TCR originated in a human donor in a cohort sampled during active COVID-19. Sequenced input: peripheral blood. The CDR3 DNA is TGTGCCAGCAGTTTAGGACAGTACTTTCCCGGATTCTATGGCTACACCTTC. It is translated as CASSLGQYFPGFYGYTF.